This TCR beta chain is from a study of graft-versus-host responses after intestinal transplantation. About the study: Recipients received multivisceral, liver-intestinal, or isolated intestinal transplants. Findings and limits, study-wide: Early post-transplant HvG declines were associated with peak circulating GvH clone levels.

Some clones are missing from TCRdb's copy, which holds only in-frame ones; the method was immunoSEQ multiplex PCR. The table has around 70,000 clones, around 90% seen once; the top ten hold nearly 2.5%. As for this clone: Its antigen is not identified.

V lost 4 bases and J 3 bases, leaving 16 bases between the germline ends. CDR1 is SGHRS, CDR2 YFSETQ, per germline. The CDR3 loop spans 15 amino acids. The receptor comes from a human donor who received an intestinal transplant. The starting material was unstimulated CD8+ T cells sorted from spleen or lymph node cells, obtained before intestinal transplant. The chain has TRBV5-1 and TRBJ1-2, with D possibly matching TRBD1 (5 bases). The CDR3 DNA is TGCGCCAGCAGCAATGAGCAGGGCCAACACTATGGCTACACCTTC. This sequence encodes CASSNEQGQHYGYTF.